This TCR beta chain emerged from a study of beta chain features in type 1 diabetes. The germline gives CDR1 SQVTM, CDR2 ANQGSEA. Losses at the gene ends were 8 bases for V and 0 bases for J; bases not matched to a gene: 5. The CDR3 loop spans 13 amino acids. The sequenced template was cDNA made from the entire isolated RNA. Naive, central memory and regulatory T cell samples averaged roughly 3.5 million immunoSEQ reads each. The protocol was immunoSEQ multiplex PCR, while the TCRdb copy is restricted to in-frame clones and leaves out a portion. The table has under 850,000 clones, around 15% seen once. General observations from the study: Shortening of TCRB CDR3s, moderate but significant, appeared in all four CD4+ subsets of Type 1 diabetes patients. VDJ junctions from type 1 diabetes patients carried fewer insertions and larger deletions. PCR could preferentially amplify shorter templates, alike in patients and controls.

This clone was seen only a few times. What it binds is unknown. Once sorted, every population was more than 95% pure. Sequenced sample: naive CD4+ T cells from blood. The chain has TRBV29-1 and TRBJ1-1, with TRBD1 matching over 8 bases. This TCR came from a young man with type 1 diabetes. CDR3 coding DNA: TGCAGCACCGGACAGGGCGTGAACACTGAAGCTTTCTTT. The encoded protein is CSTGQGVNTEAFF.